A selection of T cell receptor beta chains follows, all from one sample in a study of CD8 T cells in ankylosing spondylitis. TCRdb processed the 5' RACE reads anew with MiXCR; each CDR3 protein has one entry. This sample carries fewer than 400,000 distinct CDR3 sequences, less than 9.5% of them seen once, and the ten largest clones take more than 14%. Material for sequencing was blood, either unsorted or a sorted T cell fraction (not recorded which). The receptor set was obtained from a male donor with ankylosing spondylitis. CDR3s include the opening cysteine and the closing phenylalanine or tryptophan. The order of the fields is J gene, clone size, CDR3 length, V gene, D gene, CDR3 protein, CDR3 DNA. The D gene is left open where the match is weak. The size field is filled for only some rows; it gives once, few, many or a size class.

J: TRBJ2-1; size: many; length: 13; V: TRBV29-1; D: TRBD2; CDR3: CSVEGLAGAPCDF; DNA: TGCAGCGTTGAAGGTCTAGCGGGAGCCCCCTGTGACTTC
J: TRBJ2-3; size: many; length: 15; V: TRBV29-1; D: TRBD2; CDR3: CSVVASGTFTDTQYF; DNA: TGCAGCGTTGTGGCTAGCGGGACCTTCACAGATACGCAGTATTTT
J: TRBJ1-3; size: .; length: 16; V: TRBV4-2; D: TRBD1; CDR3: CASSRDGTGAGNTIYF; DNA: TGTGCCAGCAGCCGCGACGGGACAGGGGCTGGAAACACCATATATTTT
J: TRBJ2-7; size: few; length: 13; V: TRBV25-1; D: .; CDR3: CASSVLDGYEQYF; DNA: TGTGCCAGCAGTGTTTTGGACGGCTACGAGCAGTACTTC
J: TRBJ2-3; size: many; length: 15; V: TRBV29-1; D: .; CDR3: CSVEDVKIDSDTQYF; DNA: TGCAGCGTTGAAGATGTAAAGATCGACTCAGATACGCAGTATTTT
J: TRBJ1-1; size: .; length: 14; V: TRBV14; D: .; CDR3: CASSQARRGTEAFF; DNA: TGTGCCAGCAGCCAAGCTCGGAGGGGCACTGAAGCTTTCTTT
J: TRBJ2-7; size: .; length: 13; V: TRBV7-2; D: .; CDR3: CASSSRSRVVPYF; DNA: TGTGCCAGCAGCTCCCGGAGTAGAGTCGTCCCGTACTTC
J: TRBJ2-2; size: few; length: 15; V: TRBV12-3/TRBV12-4; D: TRBD2; CDR3: CASSPSGGATGELFF; DNA: TGTGCCAGCAGCCCTAGCGGGGGGGCGACCGGGGAGCTGTTTTTT
J: TRBJ2-7; size: .; length: 12; V: TRBV20-1; D: TRBD2; CDR3: CSGKREGYEQYF; DNA: TGCAGTGGAAAGCGGGAGGGGTACGAGCAGTACTTC
J: TRBJ2-2; size: many; length: 16; V: TRBV5-1; D: TRBD1; CDR3: CASSTSTGAYTGELFF; DNA: TGCGCCAGCAGCACCTCAACAGGGGCCTACACCGGGGAGCTGTTTTTT
J: TRBJ1-2; size: many; length: 16; V: TRBV3-1; D: .; CDR3: CASSQGGFGDNYGYTF; DNA: TGTGCCAGCAGCCAAGGCGGGTTCGGGGATAACTATGGCTACACCTTC
J: TRBJ2-3; size: many; length: 12; V: TRBV12-3/TRBV12-4; D: .; CDR3: CASSFLGYTQYF; DNA: TGTGCCAGCAGTTTCCTGGGGTATACGCAGTATTTT
J: TRBJ2-5; size: .; length: 20; V: TRBV20-1; D: TRBD1; CDR3: CSAEPPGQGAFAGIFETQYF; DNA: TGCAGTGCCGAACCCCCGGGACAGGGGGCCTTTGCAGGGATTTTCGAGACCCAGTACTTC
J: TRBJ2-7; size: .; length: 14; V: TRBV9; D: TRBD2; CDR3: CASSAGTSGTHVYF; DNA: TGTGCCAGCAGCGCAGGGACTAGCGGAACTCATGTGTACTTC
J: TRBJ2-1; size: few; length: 15; V: TRBV6-4; D: TRBD2; CDR3: CASSDSGAGGEEQFF; DNA: TGTGCCAGCAGTGACTCCGGGGCGGGAGGGGAGGAGCAGTTCTTC
J: TRBJ1-1; size: few; length: 13; V: TRBV29-1; D: .; CDR3: CSARWSTATEAFF; DNA: TGCAGCGCTAGATGGTCCACTGCGACTGAAGCTTTCTTT
J: TRBJ1-1; size: many; length: 13; V: TRBV20-1; D: .; CDR3: CSARPRINTEAFF; DNA: TGCAGTGCTAGACCTAGGATTAACACTGAAGCTTTCTTT
J: TRBJ2-1; size: .; length: 14; V: TRBV7-3; D: .; CDR3: CASSFGGSKNEQFF; DNA: TGTGCCAGCAGCTTTGGCGGGTCAAAGAATGAGCAGTTCTTC
J: TRBJ2-5; size: .; length: 18; V: TRBV4-3; D: TRBD1; CDR3: CASSQDRARGRFLETQYF; DNA: TGCGCCAGCAGCCAAGATCGGGCGAGGGGGCGGTTTCTTGAGACCCAGTACTTC
J: TRBJ2-7; size: many; length: 15; V: TRBV7-9; D: .; CDR3: CASSLVGTGSYEQYF; DNA: TGTGCCAGCAGCTTAGTGGGAACAGGCTCCTACGAGCAGTACTTC
J: TRBJ2-3; size: .; length: 13; V: TRBV20-1; D: .; CDR3: CSAKMGAPDTQYF; DNA: TGCAGTGCTAAGATGGGGGCCCCAGATACGCAGTATTTT
J: TRBJ2-5; size: .; length: 14; V: TRBV9; D: .; CDR3: CASSPRMLGETQYF; DNA: TGTGCCAGCAGCCCACGCATGTTGGGAGAGACCCAGTACTTC
J: TRBJ2-2; size: few; length: 13; V: TRBV10-3; D: .; CDR3: CAIGPTPTGELFF; DNA: TGTGCCATCGGTCCTACCCCCACCGGGGAGCTGTTTTTT
J: TRBJ2-3; size: .; length: 17; V: TRBV2; D: .; CDR3: CASSQGTSKLSTDTQYF; DNA: TGTGCCAGCAGTCAGGGGACCTCTAAATTGAGCACAGATACGCAGTATTTT
J: TRBJ1-4; size: .; length: 15; V: TRBV12-5; D: .; CDR3: CASGFALKNGKTVFF; DNA: .
J: TRBJ2-5; size: .; length: 12; V: TRBV29-1; D: .; CDR3: CSVKGGRETQYF; DNA: TGCAGCGTTAAGGGGGGAAGGGAGACCCAGTACTTC
J: TRBJ2-7; size: .; length: 15; V: TRBV7-2; D: TRBD1; CDR3: CASSIRGRQGYEQYF; DNA: TGTGCCAGCAGCATAAGGGGAAGACAGGGCTACGAGCAGTACTTC
J: TRBJ1-2; size: .; length: 15; V: TRBV27; D: .; CDR3: CASTPGTDRTMSYTF; DNA: TGTGCCAGCACTCCCGGGACGGACCGAACTATGAGCTACACCTTC
J: TRBJ1-2; size: few; length: 14; V: TRBV28; D: TRBD1; CDR3: CASSSGQGPGGYTF; DNA: TGTGCCAGCAGTTCAGGACAGGGACCGGGGGGCTACACCTTC
J: TRBJ2-5; size: few; length: 15; V: TRBV7-6; D: .; CDR3: CASSLAAAGSETQYF; DNA: TGTGCCAGCAGCTTAGCAGCGGCAGGGTCAGAGACCCAGTACTTC
J: TRBJ2-4; size: .; length: 16; V: TRBV27; D: .; CDR3: CASSLGTHIAKNIQYF; DNA: TGTGCCAGCAGTTTAGGGACACACATAGCCAAAAACATTCAGTACTTC
J: TRBJ2-2; size: .; length: 15; V: TRBV2; D: .; CDR3: CASLDRETNTGELFF; DNA: TGTGCCAGCCTCGATCGTGAAACGAACACCGGGGAGCTGTTTTTT
J: TRBJ2-1; size: many; length: 17; V: TRBV7-2; D: TRBD2; CDR3: CASSPHGLAGGYNEQFF; DNA: TGTGCCAGCAGCCCTCATGGACTAGCGGGAGGGTACAATGAGCAGTTCTTC
J: TRBJ2-1; size: once; length: 19; V: TRBV4-2; D: TRBD1; CDR3: CASGPGGQGESRLYNEQFF; DNA: TGTGCCAGCGGCCCCGGGGGACAGGGAGAGTCGAGGCTCTACAATGAGCAGTTCTTC
J: TRBJ1-1; size: .; length: 16; V: TRBV12-3/TRBV12-4; D: .; CDR3: CASSLSLGSLNTEAFF; DNA: TGTGCCAGCAGCTTAAGTCTGGGGTCCCTGAACACTGAAGCTTTCTTT
J: TRBJ2-3; size: few; length: 16; V: TRBV24-1; D: TRBD2; CDR3: CATGSAGGPRTDTQYF; DNA: TGTGCCACCGGGTCGGCGGGAGGGCCTCGGACAGATACGCAGTATTTT
J: TRBJ2-1; size: many; length: 15; V: TRBV29-1; D: .; CDR3: CSVEGAGSSYNEQFF; DNA: TGCAGCGTTGAAGGGGCGGGGAGCTCCTACAATGAGCAGTTCTTC
J: TRBJ2-1; size: .; length: 14; V: TRBV10-1; D: .; CDR3: CASSPGTAGNEQFF; DNA: TGCGCCAGCAGTCCTGGGACGGCAGGGAATGAGCAGTTCTTC
J: TRBJ2-7; size: .; length: 14; V: TRBV11-2; D: .; CDR3: CSSSKAGASYEQYF; DNA: TGTTCCAGCAGCAAAGCCGGGGCCAGCTACGAGCAGTACTTC
J: TRBJ2-1; size: many; length: 16; V: TRBV10-2; D: .; CDR3: CASSSGTPIYVREQFF; DNA: TGCGCCAGCAGCTCCGGGACTCCGATTTATGTCAGGGAGCAGTTCTTC
J: TRBJ1-5; size: .; length: 14; V: TRBV10-3; D: .; CDR3: CATSSDTENQPQHF; DNA: TGTGCCACCTCTTCGGACACCGAGAATCAGCCCCAGCATTTT
J: TRBJ2-7; size: .; length: 15; V: TRBV28; D: .; CDR3: CASRWRQAISYEQYF; DNA: TGTGCCAGCAGGTGGAGACAGGCCATCTCCTACGAGCAGTACTTC
J: TRBJ2-7; size: few; length: 13; V: TRBV29-1; D: .; CDR3: CSVEDRQEAEQYF; DNA: TGCAGCGTTGAAGATCGGCAGGAAGCCGAGCAGTACTTC
J: TRBJ1-5; size: few; length: 14; V: TRBV7-2; D: .; CDR3: CASSLPPRNQPQHF; DNA: TGTGCCAGCAGCCTGCCACCCCGCAATCAGCCCCAGCATTTT
J: TRBJ2-7; size: few; length: 14; V: TRBV5-1; D: .; CDR3: CASSPSGVSYEQYF; DNA: TGCGCCAGCAGCCCCTCAGGGGTCTCCTACGAGCAGTACTTC
J: TRBJ1-4; size: few; length: 17; V: TRBV4-3; D: .; CDR3: CASSQELVEATNEKLFF; DNA: TGCGCCAGCAGCCAAGAGCTAGTAGAAGCAACTAATGAAAAACTGTTTTTT
J: TRBJ2-5; size: many; length: 15; V: TRBV7-9; D: .; CDR3: CASSLALIGGETQYF; DNA: TGTGCCAGCAGCTTAGCGCTGATAGGAGGAGAGACCCAGTACTTC
J: TRBJ1-4; size: few; length: 15; V: TRBV20-1; D: .; CDR3: CSARDGQGINEKLFF; DNA: TGCAGTGCTAGAGATGGGCAGGGAATTAATGAAAAACTGTTTTTT
J: TRBJ2-7; size: few; length: 15; V: TRBV7-2; D: .; CDR3: CASSLVAVTAYEQYF; DNA: TGTGCCAGCAGCTTAGTCGCCGTGACAGCTTACGAGCAGTACTTC
J: TRBJ2-5; size: few; length: 13; V: TRBV14; D: .; CDR3: CASSSELAETQYF; DNA: TGTGCCAGCAGCAGCGAGCTCGCAGAGACCCAGTACTTC
J: TRBJ1-5; size: many; length: 15; V: TRBV4-2; D: TRBD1; CDR3: CASSPGDRSNQPQHF; DNA: TGTGCCAGCAGCCCCGGGGACAGGTCCAATCAGCCCCAGCATTTT
J: TRBJ2-7; size: many; length: 13; V: TRBV12-3/TRBV12-4; D: .; CDR3: CASSLSGPNEQYF; DNA: TGTGCCAGCAGCCTTAGCGGCCCCAACGAGCAGTACTTC
J: TRBJ2-7; size: .; length: 14; V: TRBV7-9; D: TRBD1; CDR3: CASGSIDRGYEQYF; DNA: TGTGCCAGCGGCTCCATAGACAGGGGCTACGAGCAGTACTTC
J: TRBJ2-1; size: few; length: 18; V: TRBV30; D: .; CDR3: CAWSMGVEDGVSYNEQFF; DNA: TGTGCCTGGAGTATGGGTGTCGAGGACGGAGTATCATACAATGAGCAGTTCTTC
J: TRBJ2-4; size: few; length: 15; V: TRBV12-3/TRBV12-4; D: .; CDR3: CASTPPQGVENIQYF; DNA: TGTGCCAGCACGCCACCACAGGGAGTCGAAAACATTCAGTACTTC
J: TRBJ2-2; size: many; length: 13; V: TRBV7-2; D: TRBD2; CDR3: CASSLAGSGALFF; DNA: TGTGCCAGCAGCTTAGCGGGTAGCGGGGCGCTGTTTTTT
J: TRBJ1-2; size: medium-sized; length: 15; V: TRBV20-1; D: .; CDR3: CSARDEVRANYGYTF; DNA: TGCAGTGCTAGAGATGAAGTCAGGGCTAACTATGGCTACACCTTC
J: TRBJ2-3; size: .; length: 14; V: TRBV19; D: .; CDR3: CASSIGGSTDTQYF; DNA: TGTGCCAGTAGTATAGGGGGGTCCACAGATACGCAGTATTTT
J: TRBJ1-2; size: .; length: 11; V: TRBV19; D: .; CDR3: CASTGAYGYTF; DNA: TGTGCCAGTACCGGAGCCTATGGCTACACCTTC